This TCR beta chain appears in the sequencing data of a study of cytomegalovirus exposure and HLA in healthy donors. The table lists this clone with a few counts. Sequencing was performed with immunoSEQ multiplex PCR; in TCRdb, only in-frame clones are kept and a portion is missing. The sample lists about 270,000 clones, around 85% occurring once. The CDR3 sequence is 13 residues long. V was pared by 4 bases and J by 7 bases, with 8 bases of the junction left unmatched. The germline V gene encodes CDR1 SQVTM and CDR2 ANQGSEA. The chain employs TRBV29-1 and TRBJ1-1, with 8 positions matching TRBD1. The TCR comes from a woman under 30 in good health and CMV-seronegative. Sequenced material: PBMCs. CDR3 nucleotides: TGCAGCGTTGTGCCCGGGACAGGCAATGAAGCTTTCTTT. Its protein product is CSVVPGTGNEAFF.